This entry lists 8 T cell receptor beta chains sequenced from one sample in a study of cytomegalovirus exposure and HLA in healthy donors (TCRdb year 2017). The library came from the immunoSEQ multiplex PCR assay. The multiplex PCR relied on a mix of 60 forward primers for TCR Vbeta segments and 13 reverse primers for TCR Jbeta segments. Drawn from immuneACCESS, this table holds only the in-frame rearrangements with V and J called that TCRdb kept. Clones are partly lost; checked studies trace under half to an unresolved V gene and leave the rest unexplained. For this sample there are hundreds of thousands of clones; 60% to 80% appear just once. 1.5% to 2% of the sample goes to the ten largest clones. Input material: PBMCs. Every receptor here comes from a male donor in good health and CMV-seronegative.

The J gene is TRBJ2-2, the V gene TRBV7-9, with 8 bases aligning to TRBD2. Trimming at V came to 2 bases and at J to 7 bases, leaving 9 bases not matched to a gene. Looked up from germline, CDR1 is SEHNR and CDR2 is FQNEAQ (reference sequence). The CDR3 has 16 amino acids. The CDR3 DNA reads as TGTGCCAGCAGCTTAATAGCGGGATCGCAGGGCGGGGAGCTGTTTTTT. It translates to CASSLIAGSQGGELFF.

V usage is TRBV25-1 and J usage is TRBJ1-1; D may be TRBD1 (6 bases). CDR3 length equals 17 residues. The V gene lost 8 bases and the J gene lost 4 bases, with 26 bases spanning the gap. Germline V gene data show CDR1 as MGHDK and CDR2 as SYGVNS. CDR3 region: CASPNRGQGFMGTEAFF. CDR3 DNA sequence: TGTGCCAGCCCGAATAGGGGTCAGGGGTTTATGGGCACTGAAGCTTTCTTT.

The chain combines TRBV6-1 with TRBJ2-3; TRBD1 matches at 12 bases. From germline, CDR1 is MNHNS and CDR2 SASEGT. The CDR3 has 15 residues. V gave up 7 bases and J gave up 5 bases; unmatched junction bases: 7. Here the CDR3 reads CASTYGTGGVDTQYF. CDR3 nucleotide sequence: TGTGCCAGCACATATGGGACAGGGGGCGTAGATACGCAGTATTTT.

This chain uses TRBV4-2 with TRBJ2-1, with TRBD1 matching 7 bases. This CDR3 has 15 amino acids. The trim removed 4 bases at V and 10 bases at J, leaving 13 bases unmatched. The germline V gene encodes CDR1 LGHNA and CDR2 YNFKEQ. CDR3 in DNA: TGTGCCAGCAGCCTTGACAGGGATCAATTGGGGGAGCAGTTCTTC. Its translation is CASSLDRDQLGEQFF.

V and J are TRBV5-1 and TRBJ2-5; tentative D call: TRBD2 (5 bases). CDR1 and CDR2 (germline): SGHRS, YFSETQ. The CDR3 has 14 amino acids. Trimming stripped 1 base from V and 5 bases from J, with 12 bases between. The CDR3 sequence is CASSLLGGGETQYF. DNA for the CDR3: TGCGCCAGCAGCTTGCTCGGAGGAGGTGAGACCCAGTACTTC.

The rearrangement joins TRBV6-4 to TRBJ1-4; D may be TRBD1 (6 bases). The CDR3 length is 13 residues. Germline V CDR1 and CDR2: MRHNA, SNTAGT. Trimming took 4 bases from V and 7 from J, leaving 10 bases between them. CDR3 sequence reads: CASSAGVGEKLFF. The CDR3 bases are TGTGCCAGCAGTGCAGGGGTTGGTGAAAAACTGTTTTTT.

This clone has only a few counts. The chain joins TRBV11-3 to TRBJ2-7; 9 bases are a match to TRBD1. The CDR3 length is 15 residues. Per germline, CDR1 SGHNT and CDR2 YENEEA. Trimming took 2 bases from V and 5 from J; bases not matched to a gene: 7. The CDR3 coding sequence is TGTGCCAGCAGCTTACAACCGGGACAGGGTAACGAGCAGTACTTC. It codes for CASSLQPGQGNEQYF.

The V gene is TRBV27, the J gene TRBJ2-5; 9 bases align to TRBD1. The J call may be incorrect, as the DNA end agrees better with TRBJ2-7. Germline assignment: CDR1 MNHEY and CDR2 SMNVEV (reference sequence). The CDR3 is 13 amino acids. The DNA of the CDR3 is TGTGCCAGCAGTGGGACAGGGACCTACGAGCAGTACTTC. As protein: CASSGTGTYEQYF.